This entry concerns a single T cell receptor beta chain. Its target antigen remains unknown. No much larger clone exists at a distance of one base, and base qualities are not known. The sample's time point label, decoded: baseline, week 1 (first vaccination visit). The intended sense of this specimen's treatment or condition label: pre-vaccination baseline after standard-of-care therapy. All donors had newly diagnosed IDH1-mutant astrocytomas of WHO grade 3 or 4 that showed loss of nuclear ATRX. The samples were drawn from NOA16, a multicentre, single-arm, open-label phase I trial in Germany that tested a mutant IDH1 peptide vaccine in humans for the first time. Visit V03 blood draws served as the baseline sample for immunogenicity testing. Genomic DNA for TCRB sequencing was isolated from EDTA blood with the DNeasy Blood and Tissue Kit. The library was built by means of the immunoSEQ multiplex PCR assay. Rearranged TCR beta chain sequences were amplified using the hsTCRB Kit according to the manufacturer's protocol. An Illumina MiSeq was used to sequence the TCRB libraries. Regarding the original processing steps: The kit vendor's proprietary platform handled demultiplexing, trimming and gene mapping. The table was pulled from immuneACCESS by TCRdb, which kept in-frame rearrangements only. Such tables lose some clones; where checked, under half of the loss comes from unresolved V genes, and the rest has no known cause. V and J calls and clone size are those listed in that table; D and trimming were worked out from the DNA. The sample yields about 67,000 clones; 65% to 85% were counted once. Approximately 4.4% of the sample rests with the top ten.

For CDR1 and CDR2, the germline V gene lists SGDLS and YYNGEE. The CDR3 holds 14 amino acids from the cysteine to the phenylalanine. Only the CDR3 DNA is retained, 42 bases long and in frame from the first base. Between the V and J ends, shortened by 4 bases and 0 bases respectively, the junction contains 10 bases. The sample belongs to a study of a mutant IDH1 vaccine in newly diagnosed glioma (dated by TCRdb to 2020 to 2023). For context, the study as a whole: Of the roughly 30 treated patients, about 62% were male and approximately 38% were female, and the mean age was roughly 38 years. Prior to enrollment, standard therapy consisting of radiotherapy alone, temozolomide alone, or radiochemotherapy with temozolomide had been administered to patients, with the combination being received by most patients. Peripheral blood was drawn at six visits: V03 (baseline), V05, V07, V10, V12 and V13. Longitudinal TCRB deep sequencing was done for some 26 treated patients, wherever samples were available for exploratory analyses. The paper as a whole reports these results and caveats: It was noted by the authors that analyses of patient blood samples could not be reproduced owing to sample limitations. PBMC samples for TCRB deep sequencing were selected based on availability. Pseudoprogression appeared unrelated to alterations in the top peripheral T cell clonotypes detected by TCRB sequencing. Immune responses induced by the vaccine were seen in around 94% of patients across multiple MHC alleles.

The sequence derives from a woman under 30 with glioma. Some clones in this sample may be carry-over from other donors' samples. The starting material was peripheral blood mononuclear cells (PBMCs), obtained from a glioma patient treated with radiotherapy, temozolomide or both. The rearranged chain carries TRBV9 and TRBJ1-2; a tentative D call is TRBD1 (6 bases match). The DNA sequence is given as TGTGCCAGCAGCACCCGGACAGCTAACTATGGCTACACCTTC. This gives the protein CASSTRTANYGYTF.